The 26 T cell receptor beta chains listed next were all sequenced from one sample in a study of PD-1 blockade in mismatch repair-deficient tumors (dated by TCRdb to the late 2010s). The protocol used for the library was the immunoSEQ multiplex PCR assay. TCRdb provides this immuneACCESS table in a form limited to in-frame rearrangements. Some clones are lacking; in checked studies, under half of them reflect an unresolved V gene, and why the rest are absent is not known. This sample is represented by 100,000 to 150,000 clones; 86% of them were singletons. About 13% of the sample rests with the top ten. Here the sequenced sample was peripheral blood, taken 44 weeks after starting pembrolizumab. These TCRs come from an adult with mismatch repair-deficient cancer.

The chain employs TRBV6-5 and TRBJ2-1, with no clear D. Germline V lookup: CDR1 MNHEY, CDR2 SVGAGI. Trimming stripped 2 bases from V and 7 bases from J, with 15 bases between. This CDR3 spans 15 amino acids. The CDR3, as DNA: TGTGCCAGCAGTTACGCGCCGCGGCAGTTGAATGAGCAGTTCTTC. Its translation: CASSYAPRQLNEQFF.

This clone was counted ten times or more. CDR3 sequence reads: CASSSPGGTDTQYF. CDR3 nucleotide sequence: TGTGCCAGCAGTTCCCCTGGTGGCACAGATACGCAGTATTTT. The rearrangement links TRBV6-6 to TRBJ2-3; no reliable D call. Trimming cost V 4 bases and J 1 base, with 9 bases left between them. Germline CDR1 and CDR2: MNHNY and SVGAGI (reference sequence). This CDR3 is 14 amino acids long.

V usage is TRBV7-9 and J usage is TRBJ1-2; no reliable D call. Germline assignment: CDR1 SEHNR and CDR2 FQNEAQ (reference sequence). The CDR3 is 16 residues long. V lost 1 base, J lost 4 bases, and 16 bases lay in between. CDR3 sequence: CASSLGRADRGYGYTF. The CDR3 region has the DNA TGTGCCAGCAGCTTAGGACGGGCAGATCGAGGCTATGGCTACACCTTC.

The chain links TRBV11-2 to TRBJ2-4; a weak D match, TRBD2 (7 bases). From germline, CDR1 is SGHAT and CDR2 FQNNGV. CDR3 length equals 16 residues. V was trimmed by 6 bases and J by 2 bases, leaving 17 bases between them. CDR3 in amino acids: CASSLTGRGSKNIQYF. The CDR3 DNA sequence: TGTGCCAGCAGTCTTACAGGGAGGGGGTCCAAAAACATTCAGTACTTC.

This chain joins TRBV7-8 and TRBJ1-5, with D maybe TRBD1 (6 bases). CDR3 length: 16 residues. Germline CDR1 and CDR2: SGHVS and FQNEAQ. V was cut by 3 bases and J by 4 bases, with 16 bases left in between. The CDR3 spells CASSFLAGERNQPQHF. CDR3 nucleotides: TGTGCCAGCAGCTTTTTGGCAGGGGAGCGTAATCAGCCCCAGCATTTT.

This CDR3 reads CASSVQVSSYEQYF. The DNA of the CDR3 is TGTGCCAGCAGCGTCCAGGTTTCCTCCTACGAGCAGTACTTC. The V gene is TRBV9, the J gene TRBJ2-7; the D is unclear. Germline lookup yields CDR1 SGDLS and CDR2 YYNGEE. CDR3 size: 14 residues. V was cut by 2 bases and J by 0 bases, with 9 bases left in between. Full variable domain (remainder filled in from reference TRBV9 and TRBJ2-7): DSGVTQTPKHLITATGQRVTLRCSPRSGDLSVYWYQQSLDQGLQFLIQYYNGEERAKGNILERFSAQQFPDLHSELNLSSLELGDSALYFCASSVQVSSYEQYFGPGTRLTVT.

The chain recombines TRBV28 with TRBJ2-1, with D unresolved. V was trimmed by 3 bases and J by 2 bases, leaving 23 bases between them. Germline lookup yields CDR1 MDHEN and CDR2 SYDVKM. There are 19 residues in the CDR3. DNA for the CDR3: TGTGCCAGCAGTTTCTATCCCCACCCGGCAGCTGAAACCTACAATGAGCAGTTCTTC. It specifies CASSFYPHPAAETYNEQFF.

The rearrangement joins TRBV15 to TRBJ2-7, with unresolved D. V gave up 0 bases and J gave up 0 bases, with 3 bases separating them. Germline V gene lookup returns CDR1 LNHNV and CDR2 YYDKDF (reference sequence). This CDR3 region has 13 residues. This chain's CDR3 is CATSRDSSYEQYF. The CDR3 nucleotides are TGTGCCACCAGCAGAGATAGCTCCTACGAGCAGTACTTC.

This chain uses TRBV5-6 with TRBJ2-1, with a tentative D call TRBD1 (5 bases). The V gene lost 3 bases and the J gene lost 10 bases, with 20 bases spanning the gap. From germline, CDR1 is SGHDT and CDR2 YYEEEE. The CDR3 has 15 amino acids. The CDR3, as DNA: TGTGCCAGCAGCTCCCGACAGAATCAGCTTTGGGAGCAGTTCTTC. This codes for CASSSRQNQLWEQFF.

The DNA of the CDR3 is TGTGCCATCAGTGCCAGGGCTGGCTACGAGCAGTACTTC. It translates to CAISARAGYEQYF. The gene calls are TRBV10-3 and TRBJ2-7; tentatively, D is TRBD1 (5 bases). Germline assignment: CDR1 ENHRY and CDR2 SYGVKD. V gave up 4 bases and J gave up 3 bases, with 10 bases separating them. The CDR3 has 13 amino acids.

The V gene is TRBV4-3, the J gene TRBJ2-2; D gene ambiguous. Trimming took 1 base from V and 5 from J, leaving 11 bases between them. CDR1 LGHNA and CDR2 YSLEER come from the germline V gene. The CDR3 consists of 15 residues. CDR3 loop: CASSQGFQETGELFF. In nucleotides, the CDR3 is TGCGCCAGCAGCCAAGGGTTCCAAGAAACCGGGGAGCTGTTTTTT.

The chain employs TRBV12-5 and TRBJ1-2; no clear D gene. CDR1 and CDR2 from the germline V gene are LGHNT and FRNRAP. V lost 2 bases to trimming and J lost 13 bases, with 17 bases between them. The CDR3 consists of 13 residues. The CDR3 coding sequence is TGTGCTAGTGGTTTGAGCGGCTTCCCGGGCGGCACCTTC. Translated: CASGLSGFPGGTF.

This sequence joins TRBV12-5 and TRBJ1-1; no reliable D call. The CDR3 length is 13 residues. V shed 9 bases and J shed 0 bases, with 11 bases lying between them. Germline values: CDR1 LGHNT, CDR2 FRNRAP. The CDR3 reads CASAGTLNTEAFF. The CDR3 region has the DNA TGTGCTAGCGCTGGTACTCTGAACACTGAAGCTTTCTTT.

This clone was seen once. This chain links TRBV5-4 with TRBJ2-3; D is unresolved. The CDR3 extends over 13 amino acids. V lost 0 bases and J lost 7, with 9 bases in between. Germline-derived CDR1 and CDR2 are SGHNT and YYREEE (reference sequence). The CDR3 region is CASSLGEGNTQYF. CDR3 sequence (DNA): TGTGCCAGCAGCTTGGGCGAAGGGAATACGCAGTATTTT. Full variable domain (rest looked up from reference TRBV5-4 and TRBJ2-3): ETGVTQSPTHLIKTRGQQVTLRCSSQSGHNTVSWYQQALGQGPQFIFQYYREEENGRGNFPPRFSGLQFPNYSSELNVNALELDDSALYLCASSLGEGNTQYFGPGTRLTVL.

This chain joins TRBV4-1 and TRBJ2-2; TRBD1 aligns across 10 bases. The CDR3 spans 21 residues. The germline gives CDR1 MGHRA, CDR2 YSYEKL. Unmatched junction bases numbered 19, after V lost 0 bases and J lost 6 bases. This CDR3 reads CASSQDSRQGATSRIAGELFF. The CDR3 DNA reads TGCGCCAGCAGCCAAGATTCCCGACAGGGGGCCACTAGCCGTATAGCCGGGGAGCTGTTTTTT.

The rearrangement uses TRBV5-4 and TRBJ1-2; 10 bases match TRBD1. The CDR3 length is 13 residues. Unmatched junction bases numbered 3, after V lost 3 bases and J lost 7 bases. CDR1 is SGHNT, CDR2 YYREEE, per germline (reference sequence). Written as DNA, the CDR3 is TGTGCCAGCAGCTCAAGGGACAGGGGTGGCTACACCTTC. Translation gives CASSSRDRGGYTF.

The rearrangement links TRBV29-1 to TRBJ2-7; D not resolved. Deletions cut 6 bases from V and 2 bases from J, with 11 bases between. Looked up from germline, CDR1 is SQVTM and CDR2 is ANQGSEA. The CDR3 is 12 residues long. This CDR3 is CSVTDGAYEQYF. For the CDR3, the DNA is TGCAGCGTAACCGACGGCGCCTACGAGCAGTACTTC.

The V and J genes are TRBV30 and TRBJ1-1; no reliable D call. The CDR3 is made up of 10 amino acids. Looked up from germline, CDR1 is GTSNPN and CDR2 is SVGIG (reference sequence). V lost 2 bases to trimming and J lost 2 bases, with 0 bases between them. CDR3 coding DNA: TGTGCCTGGAGTAACACTGAAGCTTTCTTT. Protein: CAWSNTEAFF.

V gene TRBV4-1 combines with J gene TRBJ1-2, with 11 positions matching TRBD1. Losses at the gene ends were 2 bases for V and 2 bases for J; bases not matched to a gene: 4. The CDR3 spans 16 residues. CDR1 and CDR2 (germline): MGHRA, YSYEKL. The CDR3 DNA reads TGCGCCAGCAGCCAAACTCGGACAGGGGGCAACTATGGCTACACCTTC. Its protein is CASSQTRTGGNYGYTF.

V usage is TRBV6-1 and J usage is TRBJ2-7; 15 bases match TRBD2. The CDR3 extends over 14 amino acids. After removal of 8 bases from V and 4 bases from J, the junction contained 3 bases not matched to a gene. Germline CDR1 MNHNS, CDR2 SASEGT. The CDR3 is CASPGLAGGYEQYF. DNA of the CDR3: TGTGCCAGCCCCGGACTAGCGGGAGGGTACGAGCAGTACTTC.

The rearrangement uses TRBV28 and TRBJ2-5; perhaps TRBD1 as D (6 bases). CDR3 size: 15 residues. V shed 8 bases and J shed 5 bases, with 21 bases lying between them. The germline CDR1 and CDR2 sequences are MDHEN and SYDVKM. DNA for the CDR3: TGTGCCAGCTCCTCTCCCGCAGGGGAGCACGAGACCCAGTACTTC. Translated, it gives CASSSPAGEHETQYF.

This sequence joins TRBV11-2 and TRBJ2-4; D tentatively fits TRBD1 or TRBD2 (5 bases each). Trimming left V 3 bases short and J 1 base short, with 19 bases between. The germline CDR1 and CDR2 sequences are SGHAT and FQNNGV. The CDR3 extends over 18 amino acids. In nucleotides, the CDR3 is TGTGCCAGCAGCTTTACCCTTTGGGGGAAAGGGGCCAAAAACATTCAGTACTTC. This sequence encodes CASSFTLWGKGAKNIQYF.

The chain combines TRBV4-1 with TRBJ2-4, with D uncertain. The CDR3 has 15 amino acids. Germline V lookup: CDR1 MGHRA, CDR2 YSYEKL. V shed 3 bases and J shed 0 bases, with 9 bases lying between them. CDR3 region: CASSHSSGAKNIQYF. In DNA form, the CDR3 reads TGCGCCAGCAGCCATTCATCAGGAGCCAAAAACATTCAGTACTTC.

The chain recombines TRBV6-6 with TRBJ1-2; weak D call: TRBD1 (5 bases). The CDR3 is made up of 13 amino acids. V gave up 5 bases and J gave up 3 bases, with 10 bases separating them. Germline V CDR1 and CDR2: MNHNY, SVGAGI (reference sequence). The CDR3 region is CASSLRDHYGYTF. For the CDR3, the DNA is TGTGCCAGCAGTCTCCGGGACCACTATGGCTACACCTTC.

The chain employs TRBV11-2 and TRBJ2-7; 7 bases line up with TRBD1. V lost 3 bases and J lost 0; bases outside the gene matches: 2. Germline loops: CDR1 SGHAT, CDR2 FQNNGV. The CDR3 runs to 14 residues. The chain's CDR3 is CASSFRQGSYEQYF. The CDR3 coding sequence is TGTGCCAGCAGCTTTAGACAGGGCTCCTACGAGCAGTACTTC.

V and J are TRBV5-6 and TRBJ2-7; D not resolved. The germline V gene has CDR1 SGHDT and CDR2 YYEEEE. The CDR3 runs to 13 residues. V was shortened by 0 bases and J by 4 bases, with 8 bases between the two germline ends. The CDR3 here is CASSLARGYEQYF. CDR3 DNA: TGTGCCAGCAGCTTGGCGAGAGGATACGAGCAGTACTTC.